These 2 T cell receptor beta chains originate from one sample sequenced in a study of shared clonotypes between healthy human individuals. TCRdb's copy holds only in-frame clones and misses some; the assay was immunoSEQ multiplex PCR. The sample lists about 610,000 clones; 90% to 97% were seen once. CD45RO-negative cells were positively selected for CCR7, leaving out terminally differentiated effector memory CD45RA+ cells. Material for sequencing was naive CD8+ T cells sorted from blood. The receptors originated from a woman aged 25 to 39 in good health.

Concerning this clone itself: Additional DNA sequences in this sample encode the identical CDR3. CDR3: CASSLAGGQETQYF. For the CDR3, the DNA is TGTGCCAGCAGCTTAGCGGGAGGCCAAGAGACCCAGTACTTC. The chain carries TRBV7-9 and TRBJ2-5, with D maybe TRBD2 (6 bases). V lost 0 bases, J lost 1 base, and 6 bases lay in between. Germline V gene sequence: CDR1 SEHNR, CDR2 FQNEAQ (reference sequence). The CDR3 contains 14 residues.

Points on this clone: Other DNA sequences in the same sample also yield this CDR3. The CDR3 DNA reads as TGTGCCAGCAGTGAGCAGGTCCTTAACTATGGCTACACCTTC. It is translated as CASSEQVLNYGYTF. The chain couples TRBV6-1 to TRBJ1-2; D not certain. Trimming took off 3 bases at V and 1 base at J, with 9 bases between the two ends. CDR1 MNHNS and CDR2 SASEGT come from the germline V gene. This CDR3 has 14 amino acids.